This T cell receptor beta chain stems from a study of cytomegalovirus exposure and HLA in healthy donors. General study findings and limits: Rarity marked most TCR sequences, yet some public TCRs occurred in many donors. Most subjects had HLA-A and HLA-B alleles reportedly predicted accurately by TCR beta sequences. Presence/absence analyses took donor sequencing depth as roughly uniform. With high specificity and sensitivity, the classifier reportedly diagnosed cytomegalovirus status.

The CDR3 consists of 16 residues. Germline CDR1 and CDR2: SEHNR and FQNEAQ (reference sequence). V gave up 5 bases and J gave up 2 bases; unmatched junction bases: 12. Remarks on this clone: The target antigen is unknown.

Use of 60 Vbeta and 13 Jbeta primers characterized the PCR. Profiled with immunoSEQ multiplex PCR; TCRdb holds only in-frame clones, not every one. The data show 60,000 to 75,000 clones, 65% to 90% seen once. The material sequenced was PBMCs. This clonotype originated in a female donor in good health and CMV-seronegative. This chain uses TRBV7-9 with TRBJ2-7, with 7 bases matching TRBD1. The DNA of the CDR3 is TGTGCCAGCAGCGGCGGGTCTGGGACAGCTGCCTACGAGCAGTACTTC. This encodes CASSGGSGTAAYEQYF.